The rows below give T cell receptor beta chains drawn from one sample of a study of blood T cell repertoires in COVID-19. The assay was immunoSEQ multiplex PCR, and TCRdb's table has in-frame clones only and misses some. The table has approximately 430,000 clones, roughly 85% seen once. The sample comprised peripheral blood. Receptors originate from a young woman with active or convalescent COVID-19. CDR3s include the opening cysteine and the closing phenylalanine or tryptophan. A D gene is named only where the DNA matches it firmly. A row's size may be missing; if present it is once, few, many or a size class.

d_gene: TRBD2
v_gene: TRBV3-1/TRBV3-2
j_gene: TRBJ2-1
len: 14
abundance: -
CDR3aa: CAAEGGSSYNEQFF
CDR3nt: TGTGCCGCCGAGGGCGGGAGCTCCTACAATGAGCAGTTCTTC

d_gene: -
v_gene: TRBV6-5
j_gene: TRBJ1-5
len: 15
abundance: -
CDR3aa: CASLLMGVSGQPQHF
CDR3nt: TGTGCCAGTCTACTAATGGGAGTTTCGGGTCAGCCCCAGCATTTT

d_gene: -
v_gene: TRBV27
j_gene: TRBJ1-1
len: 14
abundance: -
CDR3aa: CASSLGSLGTEAFF
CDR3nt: TGTGCCAGCAGTTTAGGGAGCTTGGGGACTGAAGCTTTCTTT

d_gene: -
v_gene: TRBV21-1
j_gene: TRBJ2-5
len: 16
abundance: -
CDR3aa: CASSKRPTGYQETQYF
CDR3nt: TGTGCCAGCAGCAAACGGCCAACAGGGTACCAAGAGACCCAGTACTTC

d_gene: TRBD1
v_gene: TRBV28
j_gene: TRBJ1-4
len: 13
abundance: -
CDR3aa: CASSLAGGGKLFF
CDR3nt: TGTGCCAGCAGTTTAGCAGGGGGCGGAAAACTGTTTTTT

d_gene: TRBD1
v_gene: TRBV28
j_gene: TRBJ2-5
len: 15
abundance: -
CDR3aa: CASSWGQGYQETQYF
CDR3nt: TGTGCCAGCAGTTGGGGACAGGGGTACCAAGAGACCCAGTACTTC

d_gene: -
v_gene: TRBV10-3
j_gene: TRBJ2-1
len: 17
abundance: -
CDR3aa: CAISEPGPGVRGNEQFF
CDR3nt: TGTGCCATCAGTGAGCCGGGACCGGGGGTGAGAGGGAATGAGCAGTTCTTC

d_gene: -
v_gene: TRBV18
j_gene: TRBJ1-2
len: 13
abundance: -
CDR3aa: CASSLGLVGGYTF
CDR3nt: TGTGCCAGCTCATTAGGACTAGTCGGGGGCTACACCTTC

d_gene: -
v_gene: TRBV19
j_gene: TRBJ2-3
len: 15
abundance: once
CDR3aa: CASSTPPGSTDTQYF
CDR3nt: TGTGCCAGTAGTACCCCTCCAGGGAGCACAGATACGCAGTATTTT

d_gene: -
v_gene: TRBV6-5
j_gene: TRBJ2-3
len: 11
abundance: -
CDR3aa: CASSQGGTQYF
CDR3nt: TGTGCCAGCAGCCAAGGGGGTACGCAGTATTTT

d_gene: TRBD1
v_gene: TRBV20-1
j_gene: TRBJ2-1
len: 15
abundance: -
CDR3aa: CSASDRQGRDNEQFF
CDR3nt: TGCAGTGCTAGTGACCGACAGGGGCGAGACAATGAGCAGTTCTTC

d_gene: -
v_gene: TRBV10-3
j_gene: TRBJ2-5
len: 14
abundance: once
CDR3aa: CAISEVGGQETQYF
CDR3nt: TGTGCCATCAGTGAAGTCGGGGGACAAGAGACCCAGTACTTC

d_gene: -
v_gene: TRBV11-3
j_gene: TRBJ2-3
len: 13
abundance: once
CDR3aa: CASSLDEVDTQYF
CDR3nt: TGTGCCAGCAGCTTAGACGAGGTGGATACGCAGTATTTT

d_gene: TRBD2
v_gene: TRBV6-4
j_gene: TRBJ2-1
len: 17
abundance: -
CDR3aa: CASSDHAGGQTYNEQFF
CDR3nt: TGTGCCAGCAGTGACCACGCGGGAGGGCAAACCTACAATGAGCAGTTCTTC

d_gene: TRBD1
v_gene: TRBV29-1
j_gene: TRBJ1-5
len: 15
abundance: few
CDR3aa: CSVAYAGTGNQPQHF
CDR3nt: TGCAGCGTTGCGTACGCCGGGACAGGGAATCAGCCCCAGCATTTT

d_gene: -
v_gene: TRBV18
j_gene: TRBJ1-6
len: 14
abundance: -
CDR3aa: CASSPRREESPLHF
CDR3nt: TGTGCCAGCTCACCACGGAGGGAAGAGTCACCCCTCCACTTT

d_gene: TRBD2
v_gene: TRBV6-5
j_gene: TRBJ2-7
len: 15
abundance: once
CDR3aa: CASSRLAGHIYEQYF
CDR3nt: TGTGCCAGCAGTAGACTAGCGGGACACATCTACGAGCAGTACTTC

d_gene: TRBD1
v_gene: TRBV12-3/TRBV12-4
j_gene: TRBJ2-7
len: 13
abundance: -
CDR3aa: CASSPGTASEQYF
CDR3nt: TGTGCCAGCAGTCCCGGGACAGCCTCCGAGCAGTACTTC

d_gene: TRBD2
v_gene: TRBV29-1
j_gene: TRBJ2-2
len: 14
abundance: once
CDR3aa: CSVGLAENTGELFF
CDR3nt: TGCAGCGTTGGACTAGCGGAGAACACCGGGGAGCTGTTTTTT

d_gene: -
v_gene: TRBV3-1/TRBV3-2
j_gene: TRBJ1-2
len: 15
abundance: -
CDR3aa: CASSQGGPVNYGYTF
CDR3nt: TGTGCCAGCAGCCAAGGCGGGCCAGTAAACTATGGCTACACCTTC

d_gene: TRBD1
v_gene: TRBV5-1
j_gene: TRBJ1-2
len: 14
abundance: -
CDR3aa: CASSLGGQNYGYTF
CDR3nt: TGCGCCAGCAGCTTGGGGGGACAGAACTATGGCTACACCTTC

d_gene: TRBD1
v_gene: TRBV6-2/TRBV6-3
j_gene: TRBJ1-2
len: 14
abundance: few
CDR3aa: CASSYDRGSYGYTF
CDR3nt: TGTGCCAGCAGTTATGACAGGGGCAGTTATGGCTACACCTTC

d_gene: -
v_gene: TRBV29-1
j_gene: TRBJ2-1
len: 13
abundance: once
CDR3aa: CSVVPLEGNEQFF
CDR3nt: TGCAGCGTTGTTCCTTTGGAGGGCAATGAGCAGTTCTTC

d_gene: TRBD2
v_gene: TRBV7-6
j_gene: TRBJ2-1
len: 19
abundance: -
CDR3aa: CASSLLPLTSGGSGNEQFF
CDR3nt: TGTGCCAGCAGCTTACTCCCCCTGACTAGCGGGGGGTCGGGCAATGAGCAGTTCTTC

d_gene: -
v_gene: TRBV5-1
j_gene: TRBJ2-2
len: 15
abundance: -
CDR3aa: CASSLQQANTGELFF
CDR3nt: TGCGCCAGCAGCTTGCAACAGGCGAACACCGGGGAGCTGTTTTTT

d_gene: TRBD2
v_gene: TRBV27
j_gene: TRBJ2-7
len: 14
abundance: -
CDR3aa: CASRIAGGRYEQYF
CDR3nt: TGTGCCAGCAGAATAGCGGGGGGGAGGTACGAGCAGTACTTC

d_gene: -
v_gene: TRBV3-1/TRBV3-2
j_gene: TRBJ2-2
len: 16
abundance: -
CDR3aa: CASSHPRGSDTGELFF
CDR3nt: TGTGCCAGCAGCCACCCCAGAGGGTCGGACACCGGGGAGCTGTTTTTT

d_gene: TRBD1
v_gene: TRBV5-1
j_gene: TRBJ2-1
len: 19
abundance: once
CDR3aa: CASSPGTGIFASILGEQFF
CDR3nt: TGCGCCAGCAGCCCCGGGACAGGGATTTTTGCTAGCATATTGGGTGAGCAGTTCTTC